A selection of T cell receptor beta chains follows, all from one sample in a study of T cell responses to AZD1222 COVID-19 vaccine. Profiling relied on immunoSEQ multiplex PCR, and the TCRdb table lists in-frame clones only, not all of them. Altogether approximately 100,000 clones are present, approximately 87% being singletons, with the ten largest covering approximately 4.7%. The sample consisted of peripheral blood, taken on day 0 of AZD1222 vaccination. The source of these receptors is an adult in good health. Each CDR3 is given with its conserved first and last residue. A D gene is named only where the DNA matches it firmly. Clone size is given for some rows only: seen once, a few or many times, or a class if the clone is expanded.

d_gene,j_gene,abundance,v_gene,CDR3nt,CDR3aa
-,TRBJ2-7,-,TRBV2,TGTGCCAGCAGTGATGGAGGGTCCCGCTACGAGCAGTACTTC,CASSDGGSRYEQYF
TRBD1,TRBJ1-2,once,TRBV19,TGTGCCAGTAGTATTGGGCCAGGGGGTGGCTACACCTTC,CASSIGPGGGYTF
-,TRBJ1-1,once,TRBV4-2,TGTGCCAGCAGCCAAGATCGTGAGAACACTGAAGCTTTCTTT,CASSQDRENTEAFF
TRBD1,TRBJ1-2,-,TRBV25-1,TGTGCCAGCACCGAGACAGGGGTAGACTATGGCTACACCTTC,CASTETGVDYGYTF
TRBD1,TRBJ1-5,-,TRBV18,TGTGCCAGCTCACCCGCGGACAGGGGGGTCGTTAGTCAGCCCCAGCATTTT,CASSPADRGVVSQPQHF
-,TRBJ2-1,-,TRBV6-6,TGTGCCAGCAGTTACCCCAGTGAGCAGTTCTTC,CASSYPSEQFF
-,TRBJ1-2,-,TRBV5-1,TGCGCCAGCAGCCTAAACGACTATGGCTACACCTTC,CASSLNDYGYTF
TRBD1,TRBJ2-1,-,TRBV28,TGTGCCAGCAGCTCCCCCGGGACAGCCTACAATGAGCAGTTCTTC,CASSSPGTAYNEQFF
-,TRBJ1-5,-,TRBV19,TGTGCCAGTAGTTGGGGGTCTGGGACCAATAATCAGCCCCAGCATTTT,CASSWGSGTNNQPQHF
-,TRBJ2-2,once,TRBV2,TGTGCCAGCAGTGTGGACACCGGGGAGCTGTTTTTT,CASSVDTGELFF
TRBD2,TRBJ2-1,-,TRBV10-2,TGCGCCAGCAGTGAGCCGCCGGGACTAGTTAACATTCGGGAGTTCTTC,CASSEPPGLVNIREFF
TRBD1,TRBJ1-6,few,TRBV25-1,TGTGCCAGCCGACAGGGACTGAATTCACCCCTCCACTTT,CASRQGLNSPLHF
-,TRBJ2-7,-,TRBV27,TGTGCCAGCAGTTCAGCCTACGAGCAGTACTTC,CASSSAYEQYF
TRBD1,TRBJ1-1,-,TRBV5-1,TGCGCCAGCAGCTTGAAGTTGGGGACAGGACCATACACTGAAGCTTTCTTT,CASSLKLGTGPYTEAFF
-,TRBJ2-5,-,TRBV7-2,TGTGCCAGCAGCTCGGTGGGGGGAGAGACCCAGTACTTC,CASSSVGGETQYF
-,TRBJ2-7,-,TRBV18,TGTGCCAGCTCACCACCGACAGTCTACGAGCAGTACTTC,CASSPPTVYEQYF